Shown below are 31 T cell receptor beta chains from a single sample sequenced in a study of Graves' ophthalmopathy and Graves' hyperthyroidism. Transcripts of RNA were the source for amplifying TCR beta CDR3 regions. HTBI primers primed a first-round RT-PCR, and a second-round multiplex PCR followed. TCRdb called the multiplex PCR reads again in MiXCR, with one record for every CDR3 protein. The sample has 500,000 to 700,000 distinct CDR3 sequences, around a fifth seen once. The sample consisted of peripheral blood. The receptors come from a woman aged 18 to 35 with stable Graves' hyperthyroidism. Some clones in this sample may be carry-over from other donors' samples.

The table lists this clonotype with many counts. J is TRBJ2-7 and V is TRBV4-2, with 10 bases that match TRBD2. J gave up 0 bases and V 6 bases, and 5 bases lay outside the gene matches. The length of the CDR3 is 15 residues. CDR1 and CDR2 from the germline V gene are LGHNA and YNFKEQ. For the CDR3, the DNA is TGTGCCAGCAGGCTAACTAGCGGGACCTCCTACGAGCAGTACTTC. This encodes CASRLTSGTSYEQYF.

The chain uses TRBV11-1 and TRBJ2-5, with a tentative D call TRBD2 (5 bases). The CDR3 is made up of 17 amino acids. Looked up from germline, CDR1 is SGHAT and CDR2 is FQDESV (reference sequence). Deletions cut 3 bases from V and 1 base from J, with 18 bases between. The CDR3 is CASSFSGLFAPQETQYF. CDR3 DNA sequence: TGTGCCAGCAGCTTCAGTGGACTGTTCGCCCCCCAAGAGACCCAGTACTTC.

The chain couples TRBV6-2 or TRBV6-3 to TRBJ2-7; D remains unclear. The CDR3 spans 12 residues. From germline, CDR1 is MNHEY and CDR2 SVGEGT. V was trimmed by 6 bases and J by 4 bases, leaving 10 bases between them. CDR3: CASSNNAYEQYF. The DNA of the CDR3 is TGTGCCAGCAGCAACAACGCATACGAGCAGTACTTC.

This clonotype occurred many times. The chain uses TRBV9 and TRBJ1-6; no firm D call. CDR3 size: 15 residues. V was cut by 0 bases and J by 0 bases, with 4 bases left in between. Germline loops: CDR1 SGDLS, CDR2 YYNGEE. The CDR3 DNA follows: TGTGCCAGCAGCGTAGACAGCTCCTATAATTCACCCCTCCACTTT. Amino acids: CASSVDSSYNSPLHF.

This rearrangement joins TRBV7-2 to TRBJ2-7, with D perhaps TRBD1 (5 bases). The germline V gene encodes CDR1 SGHTA and CDR2 FQGNSA. The V gene lost 1 base and the J gene lost 3 bases, with 13 bases spanning the gap. The CDR3 has 15 residues. This CDR3 reads CASSLDAGNHYEQYF. The DNA of the CDR3 is TGTGCCAGCAGCTTAGACGCAGGGAACCACTACGAGCAGTACTTC.

This clonotype was counted at least ten times. The chain has TRBV24-1 and TRBJ2-2; 8 bases map to TRBD1. Unmatched junction bases numbered 4, after V lost 3 bases and J lost 2 bases. The germline V gene has CDR1 KGHDR and CDR2 SFDVKD. The CDR3 has 16 amino acids. The DNA for the CDR3 is TGTGCCACCAGTGATATAGGGACAGGCAACACCGGGGAGCTGTTTTTT. Translation gives CATSDIGTGNTGELFF.

CDR3 nucleotide sequence: TGTGCCAGCAGCCCTCGGGCAGGGGGCTTCTACGAGCAGTACTTC. Amino acid sequence: CASSPRAGGFYEQYF. The J gene is TRBJ2-7, the V gene TRBV7-8, with 8 bases identical to TRBD1. Unmatched junction bases numbered 9, after V lost 5 bases and J lost 3 bases. The CDR3 covers 15 residues. Germline CDR1 SGHVS, CDR2 FQNEAQ.

The CDR3, as DNA: TGTGCCACCAGCAGTCACCGAAATCAGCCCCAGCATTTT. Protein sequence: CATSSHRNQPQHF. V and J are TRBV15 and TRBJ1-5, with D hard to call. Germline V gives CDR1 LNHNV, CDR2 YYDKDF (reference sequence). The CDR3 loop spans 13 amino acids. The V gene lost 3 bases and the J gene lost 4 bases, with 7 bases spanning the gap.

This clonotype was found many times. This chain connects TRBV12-3 or TRBV12-4 to TRBJ2-4, with 7 bases aligning to TRBD1. The CDR3 covers 16 residues. J was trimmed by 0 bases and V by 5 bases; bases with no gene match: 7. CDR3: CASSPGDRIAKNIQYF. In DNA, the CDR3 is TGTGCCAGCAGTCCCGGGGACAGAATAGCCAAAAACATTCAGTACTTC.

In this sample, this clonotype turned up many times. The CDR3 bases are TGTGCCAGCAGTTACCCTCGAGACAATCAGCCCCAGCATTTT. It encodes CASSYPRDNQPQHF. The chain joins TRBV6-2 or TRBV6-3 to TRBJ1-5; no clear D. The CDR3 has 14 amino acids. Germline assignment: CDR1 MNHEY and CDR2 SVGEGT. Trimming took off 2 bases at V and 3 bases at J, with 8 bases between the two ends.

This clonotype came up many times. This chain uses TRBV7-6 with TRBJ1-3; possibly TRBD1 for D (5 bases). The V end was cut by 1 base, the J end by 2 bases, with 15 bases between. The CDR3 has 17 residues. From germline, CDR1 is SGHVS and CDR2 FNYEAQ. This CDR3 reads CASSLDWGGRPGNTIYF. The CDR3 DNA sequence: TGTGCCAGCAGCTTAGATTGGGGGGGACGTCCTGGAAACACCATATATTTT.

This clonotype has just a few counts. V is TRBV20-1 and J is TRBJ2-5, with 7 bases lining up with TRBD2. Germline CDR1 is DFQATT and CDR2 is SNEGSKA (reference sequence). CDR3 length equals 16 residues. The J segment lost 1 base and the V segment lost 4 bases, leaving 12 bases of the junction unmatched. This chain's CDR3 is CSATRAGLRGQETQYF. DNA of the CDR3: TGCAGTGCTACCCGCGCGGGACTAAGGGGCCAAGAGACCCAGTACTTC.

This clonotype was seen a few times. DNA for the CDR3: TGTGCCAGCAGCCAGGGGGGGGGAGTCGCTGAAGCTTTCTTT. Protein sequence: CASSQGGGVAEAFF. The chain employs TRBV14 and TRBJ1-1, with D possibly being TRBD1 (5 bases). Trimming removed 3 bases at V and 6 bases at J, with 14 bases between. Per the germline V gene, CDR1 is SGHDN and CDR2 is FVKESK. CDR3 length equals 14 residues. The full variable domain, in which reference TRBV14 and TRBJ1-1 provide the parts outside the CDR3, is EAGVTQFPSHSVIEKGQTVTLRCDPISGHDNLYWYRRVMGKEIKFLLHFVKESKQDESGMPNNRFLAERTGGTYSTLKVQPAELEDSGVYFCASSQGGGVAEAFFGQGTRLTVV.

This clonotype has ten or more counts. The chain combines TRBV6-1 with TRBJ1-1; D possibly corresponds to TRBD1 (5 bases). The V gene's germline CDR1 is MNHNS and CDR2 SASEGT. Trimming stripped 4 bases from V and 6 bases from J, with 15 bases between. The length of the CDR3 is 14 residues. This CDR3 is CASSGGNQNSEAFF. The CDR3 DNA reads TGTGCCAGCAGTGGGGGGAACCAAAACTCTGAAGCTTTCTTT.

There are many counts of this clonotype. J is TRBJ1-6 and V is TRBV6-1, with a possible D match to TRBD1 (6 bases). Trimming pared 11 bases from V and 7 bases from J, leaving 15 bases between. The CDR3 is 13 residues long. Germline-derived CDR1 and CDR2 are MNHNS and SASEGT. The CDR3: CAGEDRPNSPLHF. The CDR3 DNA reads as TGTGCCGGGGAGGACAGACCAAATTCACCCCTCCACTTT.

Comment on this clonotype: A much larger clone differs from this one at a single base, so this may be a read error. V is TRBV6-5 and J is TRBJ2-5; D not certain. Germline V gives CDR1 MNHEY, CDR2 SVGAGI. CDR3 size: 13 residues. The DNA for the CDR3 is TGTGTCAGCAATTTTCGGGTTCAAGAGACCCAGTACTTC. This translates into CVSNFRVQETQYF.

Ten or more counts support this clonotype. The chain links TRBV6-2 or TRBV6-3 to TRBJ1-5; D is ambiguous. CDR1 is MNHEY and CDR2 is SVGEGT in the germline V gene. V lost 2 bases, J lost 1 base, and 9 bases lay in between. This CDR3 comprises 15 residues. The CDR3 DNA sequence: TGTGCCAGCAGTTACCGGGCATTGAGCAATCAGCCCCAGCATTTT. Its protein product is CASSYRALSNQPQHF.

As to this clonotype: The CDR3 does not end in the conserved phenylalanine or tryptophan, so this is likely a read error. This rearrangement joins TRBV12-3 or TRBV12-4 to TRBJ2-5; D is perhaps TRBD1 (6 bases). The V and J ends lost 5 bases and 5 bases respectively, with 12 bases between them. The CDR3 has 13 amino acids. CDR3: CASSIDQGETQYY. CDR3 sequence (DNA): TGTGCCAGCAGTATCGACCAGGGGGAGACCCAGTACTAC.

The J gene is TRBJ1-3, the V gene TRBV5-4; D not certain. This CDR3 region has 17 residues. The V end was cut by 0 bases, the J end by 0 bases, with 13 bases between. From germline, CDR1 is SGHNT and CDR2 YYREEE (reference sequence). CDR3 nucleotides: TGTGCCAGCAGCTTGGGTGGAGGACTCCTCTCTGGAAACACCATATATTTT. Amino acid sequence: CASSLGGGLLSGNTIYF. Filled out from reference TRBV5-4 and TRBJ1-3, the complete variable domain reads ETGVTQSPTHLIKTRGQQVTLRCSSQSGHNTVSWYQQALGQGPQFIFQYYREEENGRGNFPPRFSGLQFPNYSSELNVNALELDDSALYLCASSLGGGLLSGNTIYFGEGSWLTVV.

Ten or more counts support this clonotype. The rearrangement uses TRBV11-2 and TRBJ1-2; D ambiguous. V lost 5 bases to trimming and J lost 5 bases, with 12 bases between them. This CDR3 has 13 residues. Germline V gene data show CDR1 as SGHAT and CDR2 as FQNNGV. CDR3 bases: TGTGCCAGCAGCCCAAGTTCGGCGTATGGCTACACCTTC. Encoded protein: CASSPSSAYGYTF.

This chain connects TRBV4-1 to TRBJ1-6; no firm D call. This CDR3 has 17 residues. V lost 3 bases, J lost 0 bases, and 12 bases lay in between. CDR1 and CDR2 (germline): MGHRA, YSYEKL. The CDR3 DNA reads as TGCGCCAGCAGCCAGGGGAGCGCGAGCTCCTATAATTCACCCCTCCACTTT. It is translated as CASSQGSASSYNSPLHF.

The chain recombines TRBV11-2 with TRBJ2-7; D remains ambiguous. The germline gives CDR1 SGHAT, CDR2 FQNNGV. Between the trimmed V and J ends, which lost 5 bases and 0 bases, there was a span of 14 bases. This CDR3 has 15 amino acids. The CDR3: CASSEREGSSYEQYF. The CDR3 bases are TGTGCCAGCAGCGAAAGAGAAGGCAGCTCCTACGAGCAGTACTTC.

Ten or more counts support this clonotype. The chain employs TRBV6-2 or TRBV6-3 and TRBJ2-7; 12 bases match TRBD1. Looked up from germline, CDR1 is MNHEY and CDR2 is SVGEGT. The ends lost 0 bases at V and 6 bases at J; junction bases unmatched: 18. The CDR3 loop spans 20 amino acids. CDR3 residues: CASSYSIGTGGVWGRPEQYF. DNA of the CDR3: TGTGCCAGCAGTTACTCGATCGGGACAGGGGGCGTCTGGGGTAGACCCGAGCAGTACTTC.

This clonotype was seen at least ten times. The chain carries TRBV19 and TRBJ1-1; the D is unclear. V lost 4 bases and J lost 1, with 10 bases in between. The CDR3 is made up of 14 amino acids. Per the germline V gene, CDR1 is LNHDA and CDR2 is SQIVND (reference sequence). As DNA, the CDR3 is TGTGCCAGTAGTAGGCTGGACCGGAACACTGAAGCTTTCTTT. Translating gives CASSRLDRNTEAFF.

This rearrangement joins TRBV7-6 to TRBJ1-5; D is undetermined. Trimming cost V 5 bases and J 4 bases, with 15 bases left between them. The germline V gene has CDR1 SGHVS and CDR2 FNYEAQ. The CDR3 is 15 amino acids. This chain's CDR3 is CASSPTEGRNQPQHF. As DNA, the CDR3 is TGTGCCAGCAGCCCCACAGAAGGTCGGAATCAGCCCCAGCATTTT.

This clonotype appeared many times. The rearrangement uses TRBV11-2 and TRBJ2-7, with 8 bases fitting TRBD1. This CDR3 region has 15 residues. Germline trimming cut 5 bases from V and 2 bases from J; bases unmatched to any gene: 8. Germline V gene data show CDR1 as SGHAT and CDR2 as FQNNGV. CDR3 sequence (DNA): TGTGCCAGCAGCGTACGACAGGGGCAGCCCTACGAGCAGTACTTC. Translation: CASSVRQGQPYEQYF. The whole variable domain, filled in from reference TRBV11-2 and TRBJ2-7, reads EAGVAQSPRYKIIEKRQSVAFWCNPISGHATLYWYQQILGQGPKLLIQFQNNGVVDDSQLPKDRFSAERLKGVDSTLKIQPAKLEDSAVYLCASSVRQGQPYEQYFGPGTRLTVT.

This clonotype was counted at least ten times. V and J are TRBV15 and TRBJ2-5, with D tentatively TRBD1 (5 bases). The CDR3 runs to 16 residues. Trimming took off 0 bases at V and 4 bases at J, with 15 bases between the two ends. Germline assignment: CDR1 LNHNV and CDR2 YYDKDF (reference sequence). The CDR3 DNA reads TGTGCCACCAGCAGAGATGTCCAGGGTGTTGGAGAGACCCAGTACTTC. Translation gives CATSRDVQGVGETQYF.

With respect to this clonotype: An end of the junction differs from the germline gene, which may be a read error. The J gene is TRBJ2-2, the V gene TRBV12-3 or TRBV12-4, with 7 bases that match TRBD2. This CDR3 has 13 amino acids. CDR3 coding DNA: TGTGCCAGCAGCTCCGGGAGGACCGGGGAGCTGTGTTTT. It translates to CASSSGRTGELCF.

This clonotype was observed many times. This rearrangement joins TRBV11-2 to TRBJ1-2, with unresolved D. This CDR3 comprises 15 residues. The V end was cut by 5 bases, the J end by 1 base, with 14 bases between. The V gene's germline CDR1 is SGHAT and CDR2 FQNNGV. DNA for the CDR3: TGTGCCAGCAGCCCCTCAGCCTCAGATAACTATGGCTACACCTTC. It translates to CASSPSASDNYGYTF.

This clonotype was picked up many times. V usage is TRBV6-5 and J usage is TRBJ2-7, with D perhaps given as TRBD1 or TRBD2 (5 bases each). Germline CDR1 and CDR2: MNHEY and SVGAGI. The CDR3 runs 13 residues. The ends were cut back, 6 bases at V and 2 bases at J, with 11 bases in the middle. The CDR3 loop is CASSRGSPYEQYF. Here the CDR3 DNA reads TGTGCCAGCAGCCGGGGCTCACCCTACGAGCAGTACTTC.

The chain employs TRBV28 and TRBJ1-2, with D maybe TRBD1 (5 bases). In germline, CDR1 is MDHEN, CDR2 SYDVKM. V lost 10 bases and J lost 5, with 17 bases in between. The CDR3 consists of 13 residues. The CDR3 DNA reads TGTGCCACCGCGGAAAGGGGACGATATGGCTACACCTTC. Amino acid sequence: CATAERGRYGYTF.